Listed below are T cell receptor beta chains from one sample, sequenced in a study of monozygotic twins with inflammatory bowel disease. Using the 5' RACE reads, TCRdb records one entry per CDR3 protein without DNA. The table lists tens of thousands of distinct CDR3 sequences. Sequencing used blood. These receptors all stem from a human donor with ulcerative colitis or Crohn's disease, or a healthy co-twin of an affected twin (not recorded which). CDR3s include the opening cysteine and the closing phenylalanine or tryptophan. The order of the fields is V gene, J gene, CDR3 protein.

v_call: TRBV20-1
j_call: TRBJ2-2
cdr3_aa: CSASDRGDTGELFF

v_call: TRBV5-1
j_call: TRBJ1-1
cdr3_aa: CASSLEVNTEAFF

v_call: TRBV20-1
j_call: TRBJ2-7
cdr3_aa: CSAKKRITYEQYF

v_call: TRBV9
j_call: TRBJ2-4
cdr3_aa: CASNLQNIQYF

v_call: TRBV12-3/TRBV12-4
j_call: TRBJ2-7
cdr3_aa: CASSGGWDNEQYF

v_call: TRBV20-1
j_call: TRBJ1-4
cdr3_aa: CSAPTQTDGRKLFF

v_call: TRBV7-9
j_call: TRBJ1-2
cdr3_aa: CASSLAGGLYGYTF

v_call: TRBV5-1
j_call: TRBJ2-7
cdr3_aa: CASSLGGVYEQYF

v_call: TRBV20-1
j_call: TRBJ1-2
cdr3_aa: CSANSHMDYGYTF

v_call: TRBV29-1
j_call: TRBJ1-1
cdr3_aa: CSVGGLRIEAFF

v_call: TRBV15
j_call: TRBJ2-5
cdr3_aa: CATSRVFLGGGKETQYF

v_call: TRBV12-3/TRBV12-4
j_call: TRBJ2-2
cdr3_aa: CASMVLDTGELFF

v_call: TRBV3-1
j_call: TRBJ2-7
cdr3_aa: CASSQDPVLYEQYF

v_call: TRBV12-3/TRBV12-4
j_call: TRBJ1-1
cdr3_aa: CASRFNIRTGGEAEAFF

v_call: TRBV10-1
j_call: TRBJ2-3
cdr3_aa: CASSGIGDTQYF

v_call: TRBV20-1
j_call: TRBJ1-2
cdr3_aa: CSASPGAGINYGYTF

v_call: TRBV12-3/TRBV12-4
j_call: TRBJ1-1
cdr3_aa: CASMVGMNTEAFF

v_call: TRBV20-1
j_call: TRBJ2-4
cdr3_aa: CSAKIPGGNIQYF